This T cell receptor (beta chain) was recovered during a study of T-cell memory formation after mild COVID-19. Each CDR3 protein gets one entry after TCRdb re-called the 5' RACE reads with MiXCR. The top ten clones hold more than 20% of a sample with approximately 260,000 distinct CDR3 sequences, about a sixth of them seen once. The CDR3 contains 14 residues. CDR1 and CDR2 from the germline V gene are MNHEY and SVGEGT. The germline V and J ends were trimmed by 2 bases and 2 bases, with 10 bases remaining between them. The chain employs TRBV6-2 or TRBV6-3 and TRBJ2-7; D remains ambiguous. The receptor was isolated from a young man who had mild COVID-19 (a few samples of this study predate the infection). Cell type and time point are not known. Specimen: PBMCs or a T cell subset sorted from them (not recorded which). The CDR3 DNA sequence: TGTGCCAGCAGTTACGTGGGAATAACCTACGAGCAGTACTTC. Amino acid sequence: CASSYVGITYEQYF.